Shown below are 23 T cell receptor beta chains from a single sample sequenced in a study of neoadjuvant anti-PD-1 for oral cavity cancer. Profiled with immunoSEQ multiplex PCR; TCRdb holds only in-frame clones, not every one. Here the sample spans 65,000 to 70,000 clones, approximately 87% being singletons. Documented time point: after neoadjuvant nivolumab, at surgical resection. The sample in question was PBMCs, obtained after nivolumab (anti-PD-1) treatment. The receptors here all came from a person aged 40 to 85 with oral cavity squamous cell carcinoma.

This chain uses TRBV30 with TRBJ1-1, with D possibly matching TRBD1 (6 bases). V lost 4 bases, J lost 0 bases, and 12 bases lay in between. The CDR3 loop spans 14 amino acids. Per germline, CDR1 GTSNPN and CDR2 SVGIG (reference sequence). The CDR3 nucleotides read TGTGCCTGGACCGGAGGGACATTGAACACTGAAGCTTTCTTT. It is translated as CAWTGGTLNTEAFF.

The V call is TRBV7-3, the J call TRBJ2-3; D is unresolved. Trimming cost V 0 bases and J 5 bases, with 9 bases left between them. This CDR3 contains 14 residues. Germline CDR1 SGHTA, CDR2 FQGTGA. CDR3 loop: CASSLTALRDTQYF. As DNA, the CDR3 is TGTGCCAGCAGCTTAACGGCTTTGAGAGATACGCAGTATTTT. Based on the CDR3 plus reference TRBV7-3 and TRBJ2-3, the full variable domain is GAGVSQTPSNKVTEKGKYVELRCDPISGHTALYWYRQSLGQGPEFLIYFQGTGAADDSGLPNDRFFAVRPEGSVSTLKIQRTERGDSAVYLCASSLTALRDTQYFGPGTRLTVL.

The chain joins TRBV30 to TRBJ2-1; D gene uncertain. CDR1 GTSNPN and CDR2 SVGIG come from the germline V gene (reference sequence). V dropped 0 bases and J dropped 5 bases, with 5 bases sitting between them. The length of the CDR3 is 12 residues. In DNA, the CDR3 is TGTGCCTGGAGTGTAATGGACAATGAGCAGTTCTTC. This translates into CAWSVMDNEQFF.

The chain combines TRBV5-4 with TRBJ1-5, with 7 bases that match TRBD1. The CDR3 sequence is 14 residues long. V was pared by 2 bases and J by 5 bases, with 4 bases of the junction left unmatched. From germline, CDR1 is SGHNT and CDR2 YYREEE (reference sequence). CDR3 DNA sequence: TGTGCCAGCAGCTTAGACAGGGAAGATCAGCCCCAGCATTTT. This gives the protein CASSLDREDQPQHF.

The chain couples TRBV18 to TRBJ1-3; a possible D gene is TRBD1 (5 bases). This CDR3 region has 16 residues. Trimming left V 6 bases short and J 0 bases short, with 15 bases between. The V gene's germline CDR1 is KGHSH and CDR2 LQKENI. For the CDR3, the DNA is TGTGCCAGCTCGCCTGACAGTCCATTCTCTGGAAACACCATATATTTT. This translates into CASSPDSPFSGNTIYF.

The chain carries TRBV4-1 and TRBJ1-5; a possible D gene is TRBD1 (6 bases). There are 14 residues in the CDR3. V was pared by 0 bases and J by 5 bases, with 8 bases between. Germline V gives CDR1 MGHRA, CDR2 YSYEKL. CDR3 residues: CASSQETGYQPQHF. CDR3 in DNA: TGCGCCAGCAGCCAAGAAACAGGGTATCAGCCCCAGCATTTT.

This clone has only one observation. The chain joins TRBV7-7 to TRBJ2-2, with D tentatively TRBD1 (5 bases). CDR1 and CDR2 from the germline V gene are SSHAT and FNYEAQ (reference sequence). The germline V and J ends were trimmed by 1 base and 0 bases, with 18 bases remaining between them. The CDR3 has 19 amino acids. CDR3 bases: TGTGCCAGCAGCTTAGGGGTCTTTTGGGGCGCCTCGAACACCGGGGAGCTGTTTTTT. Protein: CASSLGVFWGASNTGELFF.

V gene TRBV5-1 combines with J gene TRBJ2-7, with TRBD2 matching over 7 bases. The germline V gene has CDR1 SGHRS and CDR2 YFSETQ. V shed 0 bases and J 4 bases; nucleotides not matched to a gene: 10. This CDR3 contains 16 residues. CDR3 sequence (DNA): TGCGCCAGCAGCTTGGCCGCCGGGACTACTCAGTACGAGCAGTACTTC. This codes for CASSLAAGTTQYEQYF.

Here the CDR3 reads CASRWGGGANTEAFF. CDR3 DNA sequence: TGTGCCAGTAGATGGGGTGGAGGGGCGAACACTGAAGCTTTCTTT. The chain links TRBV19 to TRBJ1-1, with D possibly TRBD1 on 5 matching bases. Germline lookup yields CDR1 LNHDA and CDR2 SQIVND (reference sequence). This CDR3 contains 15 residues. V shed 6 bases and J shed 1 base, with 15 bases lying between them. Full variable domain (rest looked up from reference TRBV19 and TRBJ1-1): DGGITQSPKYLFRKEGQNVTLSCEQNLNHDAMYWYRQDPGQGLRLIYYSQIVNDFQKGDIAEGYSVSREKKESFPLTVTSAQKNPTAFYLCASRWGGGANTEAFFGQGTRLTVV.

The V gene is TRBV5-1, the J gene TRBJ2-7; D is unclear. Germline CDR1 is SGHRS and CDR2 is YFSETQ. The CDR3 runs 12 residues. V lost 4 bases and J 3 bases, leaving 8 bases between the germline ends. CDR3 loop: CASSIQNYEQYF. DNA for the CDR3: TGCGCCAGCAGCATTCAGAACTACGAGCAGTACTTC.

The chain links TRBV6-1 to TRBJ1-1; 7 nucleotides align to TRBD1. The CDR3 has 12 residues. V was clipped by 6 bases and J by 8 bases; unmatched bases: 6. Germline CDR1 is MNHNS and CDR2 is SASEGT. The CDR3 nucleotides are TGTGCCAGCAGCCTAACAGGGGAAGAAGCTTTCTTT. It encodes CASSLTGEEAFF.

This clone came up once. The chain links TRBV7-8 to TRBJ1-5; no clear D gene. The CDR3 runs to 15 residues. V was clipped by 2 bases and J by 7 bases, with 15 bases between them. Per the germline V gene, CDR1 is SGHVS and CDR2 is FQNEAQ. This CDR3 reads CASSLSYGVGQPQHF. The CDR3 DNA reads TGTGCCAGCAGCTTATCATATGGGGTCGGGCAGCCCCAGCATTTT. Looking up the rest from reference TRBV7-8 and TRBJ1-5 gives the full variable domain: GAGVSQSPRYKVAKRGQDVALRCDPISGHVSLFWYQQALGQGPEFLTYFQNEAQLDKSGLPSDRFFAERPEGSVSTLKIQRTQQEDSAVYLCASSLSYGVGQPQHFGDGTRLSIL.

The rearrangement uses TRBV13 and TRBJ2-2; D is perhaps TRBD2 (6 bases). The CDR3 is made up of 14 amino acids. The V end was cut by 2 bases, the J end by 9 bases, with 13 bases between. Germline V lookup: CDR1 PRHDT, CDR2 FYEKMQ (reference sequence). This chain's CDR3 is CASSLWGGDRELFF. The DNA for the CDR3 is TGTGCCAGCAGCTTATGGGGAGGAGACCGGGAGCTGTTTTTT. The full variable domain, with the rest looked up from reference TRBV13 and TRBJ2-2, is AAGVIQSPRHLIKEKRETATLKCYPIPRHDTVYWYQQGPGQDPQFLISFYEKMQSDKGSIPDRFSAQQFSDYHSELNMSSLELGDSALYFCASSLWGGDRELFFGEGSRLTVL.

This chain joins TRBV6-4 and TRBJ2-3; D may be TRBD1 or TRBD2 (5 bases each). Trimming cost V 6 bases and J 6 bases, with 19 bases left between them. This CDR3 has 15 residues. CDR1 MRHNA and CDR2 SNTAGT come from the germline V gene. The CDR3 here is CASSTGTHSSDTQYF. The CDR3 DNA sequence: TGTGCCAGCAGCACCGGGACCCATAGCAGTGATACGCAGTATTTT.

About this clone itself: This CDR3 is also generated by other DNA sequences in the sample. V and J are TRBV10-3 and TRBJ2-5, with D perhaps matching TRBD1 (5 bases). Germline values: CDR1 ENHRY, CDR2 SYGVKD. The CDR3 has 13 amino acids. V lost 4 bases to trimming and J lost 1 base, with 7 bases between them. The CDR3 DNA is TGTGCCATCAGTGGTCAGGGCCAAGAGACCCAGTACTTC. Amino acid sequence: CAISGQGQETQYF.

This rearrangement joins TRBV10-2 to TRBJ1-1, with D possibly being TRBD1 (6 bases). Germline values: CDR1 WSHSY, CDR2 SAAADI. The V end lost 1 base, the J end lost 4 bases, and 10 bases lay between the germline ends. The CDR3 is 14 amino acids. CDR3 nucleotide sequence: TGCGCCAGCAGTGAGTTTGAAGGGGGCACTGAAGCTTTCTTT. Its protein is CASSEFEGGTEAFF.

This chain connects TRBV4-1 to TRBJ1-2; D might be TRBD1 (5 bases). Between the trimmed V and J ends, which lost 1 base and 8 bases, there was a span of 17 bases. CDR1 MGHRA and CDR2 YSYEKL come from the germline V gene. The CDR3 is made up of 15 amino acids. Written as DNA, the CDR3 is TGCGCCAGCAGCCAAGTACTTCAGGGTAATGGAGGCTACACCTTC. This encodes CASSQVLQGNGGYTF.

The chain recombines TRBV6-5 with TRBJ2-1; 15 nucleotides line up with TRBD2. CDR3 size: 15 residues. The V gene end was trimmed by 5 bases and the J gene end by 9 bases; junction bases not matched to a gene: 5. The germline V gene has CDR1 MNHEY and CDR2 SVGAGI. The chain's CDR3 is CASSLRTSGGGEQFF. Here the CDR3 DNA reads TGTGCCAGCAGTCTCCGGACTAGCGGGGGGGGTGAGCAGTTCTTC.

The table lists this clone with a few counts. This chain connects TRBV7-9 to TRBJ1-1, with 7 bases lining up with TRBD1. V shed 6 bases and J 1 base; nucleotides not matched to a gene: 5. This CDR3 comprises 14 residues. The V gene's germline CDR1 is SEHNR and CDR2 FQNEAQ (reference sequence). CDR3 bases: TGTGCCAGCAGGAACAGACAGGGGAACACTGAAGCTTTCTTT. The encoded protein is CASRNRQGNTEAFF.

The rearrangement links TRBV5-1 to TRBJ2-2; tentatively, D is TRBD1 or TRBD2 (6 bases each). With 2 bases removed from V and 3 bases from J, the gap between germline ends came to 11 bases. This CDR3 region has 15 residues. Germline values: CDR1 SGHRS, CDR2 YFSETQ. In DNA form, the CDR3 reads TGCGCCAGCAGCTTCGGGGGCGTAGACACCGGGGAGCTGTTTTTT. Translating gives CASSFGGVDTGELFF.

This rearrangement joins TRBV30 to TRBJ2-1; D uncertain. From germline, CDR1 is GTSNPN and CDR2 SVGIG (reference sequence). The CDR3 loop spans 13 amino acids. With 0 bases removed from V and 3 bases from J, the gap between germline ends came to 6 bases. CDR3 region: CAWSVWIYNEQFF. The CDR3 DNA reads TGTGCCTGGAGTGTGTGGATCTACAATGAGCAGTTCTTC.

V and J are TRBV7-3 and TRBJ2-2, with TRBD1 matching over 7 bases. This CDR3 region has 15 residues. J was trimmed by 6 bases and V by 5 bases; bases with no gene match: 9. CDR1 is SGHTA, CDR2 FQGTGA, per germline. CDR3 amino acids: CASSPDGQVAGELFF. The DNA for the CDR3 is TGTGCCAGCAGCCCTGATGGACAGGTTGCCGGGGAGCTGTTTTTT.

The genes are TRBV5-5 and TRBJ1-1; 7 nucleotides align to TRBD1. Germline loops: CDR1 SGHKS, CDR2 YYEKEE (reference sequence). J was trimmed by 1 base and V by 2 bases; bases with no gene match: 5. The CDR3 covers 15 residues. The DNA for the CDR3 is TGTGCCAGCAGCTTCCAGGGGGGACCGAACACTGAAGCTTTCTTT. Translating it yields CASSFQGGPNTEAFF.